This TCR beta chain was captured in a study of shared clonotypes between healthy human individuals. Overall study context: CD8 memory received one plate per donor, CD8 naive two, CD4 memory three and CD4 naive three.

Broader study findings: A few donors held about 5% of naive CD4 clonotypes in common.

The V end was cut by 7 bases, the J end by 0 bases, with 13 bases between. Germline CDR1 SNHLY, CDR2 FYNNEI. The CDR3 has 15 amino acids. This clone is a singleton in its sample. As yet, its antigen is unknown. The sample contains more than one DNA sequence encoding this CDR3. The authors ran the assay at deep level. The assay was immunoSEQ multiplex PCR, and TCRdb's table has in-frame clones only and misses some. The data show about 110,000 clones, about 71% seen once. CD8 memory was a combination that joined CD45RO+ cells with CCR7-negative CD45RA+ TemRA cells. This TCR derives from a woman aged 30 to 39 in good health. The sequencing sample was made of memory CD8+ T cells sorted from blood. Specified subset: CD45RO+ cells pooled with CCR7-negative TemRA cells. V is TRBV2 and J is TRBJ2-1; D might be TRBD2 (5 bases). CDR3: CASTLSGSSYNEQFF. The DNA for the CDR3 is TGTGCCAGCACTTTGTCGGGGAGCTCCTACAATGAGCAGTTCTTC.